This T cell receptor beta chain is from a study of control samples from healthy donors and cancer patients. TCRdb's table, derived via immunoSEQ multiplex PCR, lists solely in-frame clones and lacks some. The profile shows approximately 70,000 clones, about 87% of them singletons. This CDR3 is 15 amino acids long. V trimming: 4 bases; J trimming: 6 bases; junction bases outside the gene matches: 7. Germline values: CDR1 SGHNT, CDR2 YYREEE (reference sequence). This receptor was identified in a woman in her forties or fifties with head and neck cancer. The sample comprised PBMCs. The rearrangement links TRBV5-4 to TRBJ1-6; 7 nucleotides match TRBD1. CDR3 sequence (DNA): TGTGCCAGCAGCCCTCCGGGACAGATTAATTCACCCCTCCACTTT. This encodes CASSPPGQINSPLHF.